What follows describes a single T cell receptor beta chain. The antigen is not known. This entry belongs to a study of shared clonotypes between healthy human individuals. Germline assignment: CDR1 GTSNPN and CDR2 SVGIG (reference sequence). This CDR3 comprises 14 residues. Trimming shortened V by 2 bases and J by 5 bases, and 15 bases separated the two germline ends. For each subset, genomic DNA was distributed in equal portions over several immunoSEQ plates. Sequencing was performed with immunoSEQ multiplex PCR; in TCRdb, only in-frame clones are kept and a portion is missing. The table shows approximately 710,000 clones, with about 92% occurring only once. Regarding the study as a whole: Measured sharing among donors was expected to vary with sequencing depth.

The genes are TRBV30 and TRBJ1-1, with D hard to call. This receptor was taken from a man younger than 35 in good health. Some clones in this sample may be carry-over from other donors' samples. The specimen sequenced was memory CD8+ T cells from PBMCs. Documented subset: CD45RO+ cells pooled with CCR7-negative TemRA cells. The chain's CDR3 is CAWSPLSPSTEAFF. The DNA for the CDR3 is TGTGCCTGGAGTCCGCTTTCGCCGAGTACTGAAGCTTTCTTT.